These 28 T cell receptor beta chains share one sample of origin, sequenced in a study of Ad26.COV2.S vaccination and SARS-CoV-2 variants. Using immunoSEQ multiplex PCR, the repertoire was profiled, and TCRdb retains in-frame clones only, with some absent. The sample carries approximately 450,000 clones, 75% to 95% recorded once. Regarding treatment: about 20 received Ad26.COV2.S at low or high dose, single or two shots; several received placebo; per-sample allocation not given. Vaccine and placebo recipients were sampled on day 63 after the first injection. The starting material was peripheral blood, obtained in a trial of Ad26.COV2.S vaccine versus placebo. The source of these receptors is a person aged 18-65 years who received the Ad26.COV2.S COVID-19 vaccine or a placebo.

This chain uses TRBV5-5 with TRBJ1-1; the D gene is possibly TRBD1 (6 bases). Germline CDR1 reads SGHKS; CDR2 reads YYEKEE (reference sequence). Deletions cut 0 bases from V and 2 bases from J, with 11 bases between. This CDR3 comprises 15 residues. The CDR3 loop is CASSLGAGANTEAFF. The CDR3 nucleotides are TGTGCCAGCAGCTTGGGGGCAGGGGCCAACACTGAAGCTTTCTTT.

This chain links TRBV7-2 with TRBJ2-5, with D unclear. CDR1 and CDR2 (germline): SGHTA, FQGNSA. The V end was cut by 7 bases, the J end by 1 base, with 13 bases between. The CDR3 totals 14 residues. The CDR3 nucleotides are TGTGCCAGCACCTCAGGTGCCCGCCAAGAGACCCAGTACTTC. This gives the protein CASTSGARQETQYF.

Here the CDR3 reads CASRPQGTDTQYF. CDR3 bases: TGCGCCAGCAGACCTCAGGGCACAGATACGCAGTATTTT. The chain recombines TRBV4-1 with TRBJ2-3, with D hard to call. The CDR3 spans 13 residues. CDR1 MGHRA and CDR2 YSYEKL come from the germline V gene. Trimming took off 6 bases at V and 1 base at J, with 8 bases between the two ends.

The J gene is TRBJ2-3, the V gene TRBV6-2 or TRBV6-3; TRBD1 matches 7 bases. Germline CDR1 and CDR2: MNHEY and SVGEGT. The ends lost 1 base at V and 0 bases at J; junction bases unmatched: 7. The CDR3 covers 17 residues. CDR3 nucleotide sequence: TGTGCCAGCAGTTACTTTCCGGAGACAGGGAGCACAGATACGCAGTATTTT. This translates into CASSYFPETGSTDTQYF.

V usage is TRBV7-9 and J usage is TRBJ2-3; D gene uncertain. The CDR3 runs 13 residues. Germline values: CDR1 SEHNR, CDR2 FQNEAQ (reference sequence). The V end lost 0 bases, the J end lost 4 bases, and 5 bases lay between the germline ends. The CDR3 region is CASSLALADTQYF. CDR3 sequence (DNA): TGTGCCAGCAGCTTAGCTTTAGCAGATACGCAGTATTTT.

The chain employs TRBV30 and TRBJ2-3; D unresolved. Germline CDR1 is GTSNPN and CDR2 is SVGIG (reference sequence). The CDR3 has 14 amino acids. V lost 2 bases to trimming and J lost 2 bases, with 11 bases between them. The CDR3 coding sequence is TGTGCCTGGAGTCCGCCCATTCTCACAGATACGCAGTATTTT. It translates to CAWSPPILTDTQYF.

V and J are TRBV24-1 and TRBJ2-3; 10 bases fit TRBD2. The CDR3 has 18 residues. Germline CDR1 and CDR2: KGHDR and SFDVKD. V was clipped by 3 bases and J by 0 bases; unmatched bases: 8. Here the CDR3 reads CATSDPDELAGSTDTQYF. As DNA, the CDR3 is TGTGCCACCAGTGATCCTGACGAACTAGCGGGGAGCACAGATACGCAGTATTTT.

The J gene is TRBJ2-7, the V gene TRBV7-3; TRBD2 matches 10 bases. Losses at the gene ends were 6 bases for V and 3 bases for J; bases not matched to a gene: 8. The CDR3 consists of 15 residues. Looked up from germline, CDR1 is SGHTA and CDR2 is FQGTGA. The CDR3 DNA reads as TGTGCCAGCAGTAACTTAGCGGGAGGACTCTACGAGCAGTACTTC. Translating it yields CASSNLAGGLYEQYF.

This chain connects TRBV28 to TRBJ2-2; D is unclear. This CDR3 has 12 residues. The germline V and J ends were trimmed by 7 bases and 2 bases, with 5 bases remaining between them. Germline V gives CDR1 MDHEN, CDR2 SYDVKM. CDR3 sequence: CASNRNTGELFF. The DNA for the CDR3 is TGTGCCAGCAACAGAAACACCGGGGAGCTGTTTTTT.

V is TRBV6-4 and J is TRBJ2-1; maybe TRBD1 (6 bases). This CDR3 spans 15 amino acids. Between the trimmed V and J ends, which lost 0 bases and 4 bases, there was a span of 10 bases. The germline gives CDR1 MRHNA, CDR2 SNTAGT. The CDR3 region is CASSDSRGGYNEQFF. The CDR3, as DNA: TGTGCCAGCAGTGACTCGAGAGGGGGATACAATGAGCAGTTCTTC.

This sequence joins TRBV3-1 (or the pseudogene TRBV3-2) and TRBJ2-7; weak D call: TRBD1 (5 bases). V dropped 1 base and J dropped 5 bases, with 15 bases sitting between them. The CDR3 totals 15 residues. Germline V gene data show CDR1 as LGHDT and CDR2 as YNNKEL (reference sequence). CDR3 nucleotide sequence: TGTGCCAGCAGCCAAGTTGCAGGGTTCGGCGACGAGCAGTACTTC. This translates into CASSQVAGFGDEQYF.

V usage is TRBV19 and J usage is TRBJ2-7; TRBD1 matches 8 bases. This CDR3 is 16 amino acids long. V shed 5 bases and J 5 bases; nucleotides not matched to a gene: 14. Germline CDR1 and CDR2: LNHDA and SQIVND (reference sequence). CDR3 nucleotide sequence: TGTGCCAGTAGTCCCTACCTCGACAGGGGAGTCGACGAGCAGTACTTC. As protein: CASSPYLDRGVDEQYF.

The chain has TRBV5-1 and TRBJ1-1; weak D call: TRBD1 (5 bases). This CDR3 contains 15 residues. CDR1 is SGHRS and CDR2 is YFSETQ in the germline V gene. Trimming cost V 4 bases and J 5 bases, with 18 bases left between them. The CDR3 DNA reads TGCGCCAGCAGCCCCGGATGGGGGGAAAAGACTGAAGCTTTCTTT. Translating gives CASSPGWGEKTEAFF. The complete variable domain, with remaining parts taken from reference TRBV5-1 and TRBJ1-1, reads KAGVTQTPRYLIKTRGQQVTLSCSPISGHRSVSWYQQTPGQGLQFLFEYFSETQRNKGNFPGRFSGRQFSNSRSEMNVSTLELGDSALYLCASSPGWGEKTEAFFGQGTRLTVV.

The chain employs TRBV7-9 and TRBJ1-5, with unresolved D. Germline V gene data show CDR1 as SEHNR and CDR2 as FQNEAQ (reference sequence). The ends were cut back, 1 base at V and 4 bases at J, with 5 bases in the middle. This CDR3 is built from 13 residues. In DNA, the CDR3 is TGTGCCAGCAGCTTAGACAAAAATCAGCCCCAGCATTTT. This gives the protein CASSLDKNQPQHF.

The chain is built from TRBV21-1 and TRBJ2-2; the D call in the table, TRBD1, was not verified against the DNA. TRBV21-1 is shown as a pseudogene. The CDR3 length is 16 residues. The CDR3 DNA is TGTGCCAGCAGCAATTTTGACAGGGCGAACACCGGGGAGCTGTTTTTT. Translation gives CASSNFDRANTGELFF.

This chain joins TRBV18 and TRBJ1-2; TRBD1 might be the D (6 bases). CDR1 KGHSH and CDR2 LQKENI come from the germline V gene. V dropped 3 bases and J dropped 7 bases, with 15 bases sitting between them. The CDR3 runs to 14 residues. This CDR3 reads CASSPRTAERGYTF. For the CDR3, the DNA is TGTGCCAGCTCACCCCGGACAGCTGAACGTGGCTACACCTTC. The full variable domain, its missing parts supplied by reference TRBV18 and TRBJ1-2, is NAGVMQNPRHLVRRRGQEARLRCSPMKGHSHVYWYRQLPEEGLKFMVYLQKENIIDESGMPKERFSAEFPKEGPSILRIQQVVRGDSAAYFCASSPRTAERGYTFGSGTRLTVV.

The V call is TRBV12-5, the J call TRBJ2-7, with TRBD2 identical over 10 bases. The CDR3 spans 15 residues. Losses at the gene ends were 3 bases for V and 3 bases for J; bases not matched to a gene: 5. Germline CDR1 LGHNT, CDR2 FRNRAP. CDR3 nucleotides: TGTGCTAGTGGTTTAGGAGCGGGAGGGCTCTACGAGCAGTACTTC. Residues: CASGLGAGGLYEQYF. The entire variable domain, with the rest obtained from reference TRBV12-5 and TRBJ2-7, is as follows: DARVTQTPRHKVTEMGQEVTMRCQPILGHNTVFWYRQTMMQGLELLAYFRNRAPLDDSGMPKDRFSAEMPDATLATLKIQPSEPRDSAVYFCASGLGAGGLYEQYFGPGTRLTVT.

The chain joins TRBV21-1 to TRBJ2-2; the table's D gene call, TRBD1, was not cross checked with the DNA. TRBV21-1 is listed as a pseudogene. This CDR3 is built from 17 residues. The CDR3 DNA reads as TGTGCCAGCAGCACGGCGTTGGACAGGGCGAACACCGGGGAGCTGTTTTTT. Its translation: CASSTALDRANTGELFF.

The chain couples TRBV4-3 to TRBJ2-7; 10 bases map to TRBD2. The CDR3 is 15 residues long. Germline-derived CDR1 and CDR2 are LGHNA and YSLEER. V lost 2 bases, J lost 4 bases, and 5 bases stayed unmatched. CDR3 residues: CASSQTSGRGYEQYF. CDR3 DNA sequence: TGCGCCAGCAGCCAAACGAGCGGGAGGGGGTACGAGCAGTACTTC.

CDR3 amino acids: CASSGMGREQYF. The DNA for the CDR3 is TGTGCCAGCAGCGGAATGGGTCGCGAGCAGTACTTC. The chain uses TRBV9 and TRBJ2-7, with unresolved D. This CDR3 has 12 residues. Germline values: CDR1 SGDLS, CDR2 YYNGEE. V lost 3 bases and J 6 bases, leaving 10 bases between the germline ends.

This clone was seen only once. This sequence joins TRBV6-2 or TRBV6-3 and TRBJ1-6; D gene uncertain. Germline loops: CDR1 MNHEY, CDR2 SVGEGT. The CDR3 has 15 residues. V lost 3 bases, J lost 9 bases, and 15 bases lay in between. CDR3 residues: CASSYRNAEGSPLHF. In DNA, the CDR3 is TGTGCCAGCAGTTATCGAAACGCCGAGGGTTCACCCCTCCACTTT.

This rearrangement joins TRBV6-2 or TRBV6-3 to TRBJ1-2; D is unclear. Germline CDR1 MNHEY, CDR2 SVGEGT. CDR3 size: 12 residues. Trimming pared 6 bases from V and 10 bases from J, leaving 15 bases between. DNA for the CDR3: TGTGCCAGCAGCCGAGACCCCGAGGACTACACCTTC. The encoded protein is CASSRDPEDYTF.

This clone was found once. This chain joins TRBV9 and TRBJ1-1; possibly TRBD1 for D (6 bases). From germline, CDR1 is SGDLS and CDR2 YYNGEE. This CDR3 contains 16 residues. V lost 0 bases, J lost 0 bases, and 12 bases lay in between. The CDR3 nucleotides read TGTGCCAGCAGCGTAGAAGGGGGGCAGATGAACACTGAAGCTTTCTTT. Translating it yields CASSVEGGQMNTEAFF.

The V and J genes are TRBV4-1 and TRBJ2-1, with 11 bases identical to TRBD2. The CDR3 runs 17 residues. Looked up from germline, CDR1 is MGHRA and CDR2 is YSYEKL. V lost 4 bases, J lost 0 bases, and 5 bases stayed unmatched. CDR3 DNA: TGCGCCAGCAGCCTAGGACTAGCGGGTCTCTCCTACAATGAGCAGTTCTTC. This codes for CASSLGLAGLSYNEQFF.

This chain joins TRBV4-2 and TRBJ2-7, with D possibly matching TRBD1 (6 bases). CDR3 length: 14 residues. The V gene lost 0 bases and the J gene lost 7 bases, with 13 bases spanning the gap. Germline values: CDR1 LGHNA, CDR2 YNFKEQ. The CDR3 reads CASSQEGHGGEQYF. CDR3 DNA: TGTGCCAGCAGCCAAGAGGGACATGGGGGTGAGCAGTACTTC.

This sequence joins TRBV6-6 and TRBJ2-7; no definite D call. The CDR3 covers 14 residues. Germline V gene sequence: CDR1 MNHNY, CDR2 SVGAGI (reference sequence). The V end lost 0 bases, the J end lost 3 bases, and 9 bases lay between the germline ends. The CDR3 region is CASSYSTHDYEQYF. CDR3 bases: TGTGCCAGCAGTTACTCGACTCATGACTACGAGCAGTACTTC.

The chain couples TRBV9 to TRBJ2-7; 9 bases are a match to TRBD1. CDR3 length equals 15 residues. Germline loops: CDR1 SGDLS, CDR2 YYNGEE. Trimming took 4 bases from V and 4 from J; bases not matched to a gene: 9. The CDR3 is CASSSRDRDEYEQYF. The DNA of the CDR3 is TGTGCCAGCAGCTCAAGGGACAGGGATGAGTACGAGCAGTACTTC. The whole variable domain, remainder taken from reference TRBV9 and TRBJ2-7, is DSGVTQTPKHLITATGQRVTLRCSPRSGDLSVYWYQQSLDQGLQFLIQYYNGEERAKGNILERFSAQQFPDLHSELNLSSLELGDSALYFCASSSRDRDEYEQYFGPGTRLTVT.

This chain uses TRBV18 with TRBJ2-3; 8 bases align to TRBD2. The CDR3 loop spans 18 amino acids. Germline values: CDR1 KGHSH, CDR2 LQKENI. V gave up 4 bases and J gave up 5 bases; unmatched junction bases: 17. This chain's CDR3 is CASSHPGLGAGDVDTQYF. In DNA form, the CDR3 reads TGTGCCAGCTCACATCCGGGCCTGGGAGCGGGAGACGTAGATACGCAGTATTTT.